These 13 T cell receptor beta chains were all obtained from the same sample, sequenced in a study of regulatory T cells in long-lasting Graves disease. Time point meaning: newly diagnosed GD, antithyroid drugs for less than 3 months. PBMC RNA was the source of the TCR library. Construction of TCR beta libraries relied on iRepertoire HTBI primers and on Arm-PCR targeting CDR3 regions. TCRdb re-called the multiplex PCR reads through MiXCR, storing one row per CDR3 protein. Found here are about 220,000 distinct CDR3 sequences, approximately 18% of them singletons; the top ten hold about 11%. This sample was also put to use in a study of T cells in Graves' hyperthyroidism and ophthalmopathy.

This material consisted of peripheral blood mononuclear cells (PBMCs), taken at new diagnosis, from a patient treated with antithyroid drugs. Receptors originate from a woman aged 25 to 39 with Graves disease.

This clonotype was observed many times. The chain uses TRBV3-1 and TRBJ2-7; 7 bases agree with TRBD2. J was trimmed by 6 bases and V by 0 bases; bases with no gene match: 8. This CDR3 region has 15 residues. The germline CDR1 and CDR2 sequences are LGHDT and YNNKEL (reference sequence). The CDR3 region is CASSQDNGGRREQYF. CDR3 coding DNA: TGTGCCAGCAGCCAAGACAATGGCGGGAGACGCGAGCAGTACTTC.

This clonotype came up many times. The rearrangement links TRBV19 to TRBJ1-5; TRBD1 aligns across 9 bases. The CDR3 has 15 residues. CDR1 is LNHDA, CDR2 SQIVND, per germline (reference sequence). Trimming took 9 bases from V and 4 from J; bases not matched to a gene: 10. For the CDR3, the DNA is TGTGCCAGCAGCTCGACCGGGACAGGGAATCAGCCCCAGCATTTT. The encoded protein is CASSSTGTGNQPQHF.

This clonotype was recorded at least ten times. Here the CDR3 reads CASSPSPTGDSGYTF. In DNA, the CDR3 is TGTGCCAGTAGTCCCAGCCCGACAGGGGACTCTGGCTACACCTTC. The chain combines TRBV19 with TRBJ1-2; 8 bases are a match to TRBD1. V lost 5 bases to trimming and J lost 7 bases; unmatched junction nucleotides: 12. Germline V gene sequence: CDR1 LNHDA, CDR2 SQIVND (reference sequence). CDR3 size: 15 residues.

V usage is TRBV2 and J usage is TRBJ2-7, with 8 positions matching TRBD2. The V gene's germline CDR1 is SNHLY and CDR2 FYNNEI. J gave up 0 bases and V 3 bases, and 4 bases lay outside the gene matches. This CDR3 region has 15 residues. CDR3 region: CASSEGGRSSYEQYF. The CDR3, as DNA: TGTGCCAGCAGTGAGGGCGGGAGGAGCTCCTACGAGCAGTACTTC.

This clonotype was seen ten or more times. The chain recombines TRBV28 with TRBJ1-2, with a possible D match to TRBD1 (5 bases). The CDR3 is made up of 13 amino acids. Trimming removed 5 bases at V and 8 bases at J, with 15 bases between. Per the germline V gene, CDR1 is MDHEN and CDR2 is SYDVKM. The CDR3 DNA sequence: TGTGCCAGCAGTCGCCGGCAGGGATCCGGCTACACCTTC. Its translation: CASSRRQGSGYTF.

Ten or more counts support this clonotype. The CDR3, as DNA: TGCAGTGCTGAGCGGGGGGAAAGGCATACAGATACGCAGTATTTT. Its protein product is CSAERGERHTDTQYF. The chain employs TRBV20-1 and TRBJ2-3; 9 positions match TRBD2. CDR1 is DFQATT and CDR2 is SNEGSKA in the germline V gene (reference sequence). The CDR3 is 15 amino acids. Trimming cost V 5 bases and J 3 bases; bases outside gene matches: 9.

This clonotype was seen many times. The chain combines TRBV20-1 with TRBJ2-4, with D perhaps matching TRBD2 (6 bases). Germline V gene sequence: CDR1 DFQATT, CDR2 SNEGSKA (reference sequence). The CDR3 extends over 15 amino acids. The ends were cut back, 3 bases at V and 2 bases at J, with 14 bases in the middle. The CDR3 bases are TGCAGTGCTAGGGGGGGTTGGGGTACCAAAAACATTCAGTACTTC. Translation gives CSARGGWGTKNIQYF.

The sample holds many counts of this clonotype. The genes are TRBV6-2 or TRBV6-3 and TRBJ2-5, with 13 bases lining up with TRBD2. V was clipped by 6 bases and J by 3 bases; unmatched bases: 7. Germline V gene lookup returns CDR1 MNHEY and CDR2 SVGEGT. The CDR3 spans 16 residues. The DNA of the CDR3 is TGTGCCAGCAGAGAAACCGGGACTAGCGGGAAAGAGACCCAGTACTTC. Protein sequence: CASRETGTSGKETQYF.

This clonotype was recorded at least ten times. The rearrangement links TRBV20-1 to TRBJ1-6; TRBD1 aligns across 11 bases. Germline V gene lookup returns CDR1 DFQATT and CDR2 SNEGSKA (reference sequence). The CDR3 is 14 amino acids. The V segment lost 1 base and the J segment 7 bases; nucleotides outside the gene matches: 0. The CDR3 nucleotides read TGCAGTGCTAGAGGGACAGGGGGCAATTCACCCCTCCACTTT. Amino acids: CSARGTGGNSPLHF.

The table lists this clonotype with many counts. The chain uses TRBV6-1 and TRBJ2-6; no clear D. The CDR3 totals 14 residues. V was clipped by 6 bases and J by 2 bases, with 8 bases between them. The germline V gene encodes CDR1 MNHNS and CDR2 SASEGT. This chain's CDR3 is CASSRSPGANVLTF. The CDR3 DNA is TGTGCCAGCAGCCGGTCCCCTGGGGCCAACGTCCTGACTTTC.

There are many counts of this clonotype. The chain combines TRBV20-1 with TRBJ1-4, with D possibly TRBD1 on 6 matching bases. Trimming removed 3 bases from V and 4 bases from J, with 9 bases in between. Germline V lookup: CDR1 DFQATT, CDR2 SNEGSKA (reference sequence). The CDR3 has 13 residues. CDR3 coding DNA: TGCAGTGCTAGGTACAGGGATAATGAAAAACTGTTTTTT. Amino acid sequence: CSARYRDNEKLFF.

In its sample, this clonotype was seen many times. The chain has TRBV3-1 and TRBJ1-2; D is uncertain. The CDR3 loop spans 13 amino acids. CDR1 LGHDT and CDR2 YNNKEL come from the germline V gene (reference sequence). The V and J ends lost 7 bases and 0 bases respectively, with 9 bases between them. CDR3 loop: CASNNRANYGYTF. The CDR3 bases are TGTGCCAGCAATAACAGAGCTAACTATGGCTACACCTTC. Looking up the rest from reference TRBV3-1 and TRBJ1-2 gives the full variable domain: DTAVSQTPKYLVTQMGNDKSIKCEQNLGHDTMYWYKQDSKKFLKIMFSYNNKELIINETVPNRFSPKSPDKAHLNLHINSLELGDSAVYFCASNNRANYGYTFGSGTRLTVV.

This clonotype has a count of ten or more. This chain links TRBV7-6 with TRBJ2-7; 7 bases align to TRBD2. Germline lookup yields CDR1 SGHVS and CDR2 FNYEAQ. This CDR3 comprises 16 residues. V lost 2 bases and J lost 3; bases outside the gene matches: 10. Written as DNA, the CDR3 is TGTGCCAGCAGCTTACTTTTTATCCTAGCGGACTACGAGCAGTACTTC. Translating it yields CASSLLFILADYEQYF. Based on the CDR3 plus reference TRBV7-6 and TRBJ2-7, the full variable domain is GAGVSQSPRYKVTKRGQDVALRCDPISGHVSLYWYRQALGQGPEFLTYFNYEAQQDKSGLPNDRFSAERPEGSISTLTIQRTEQRDSAMYRCASSLLFILADYEQYFGPGTRLTVT.